The present T cell receptor (beta chain) was sequenced within a study of cytomegalovirus exposure and HLA in healthy donors. Study results and limitations: Some TCR beta chains (164 of them) were listed as cytomegalovirus-associated.

With respect to this clone: Antigen specificity is unknown.

With 60 Vbeta and 13 Jbeta primers, the PCR was carried out. Libraries were prepared by immunoSEQ multiplex PCR; TCRdb keeps only in-frame clonotypes and omits some of them. The sample includes approximately 77,000 clones, about 73% of them seen just once. CDR3 size: 13 residues. The J segment lost 6 bases and the V segment lost 4 bases, leaving 7 bases of the junction unmatched. In germline, CDR1 is GTSNPN, CDR2 SVGIG (reference sequence). V is TRBV30 and J is TRBJ2-7; 9 positions match TRBD2. This sequence was found in a man in his forties in good health and CMV-seronegative. The sequencing input was PBMCs. The CDR3 sequence: CAWNAGGPGEQYF. CDR3 nucleotide sequence: TGTGCCTGGAACGCGGGAGGGCCGGGCGAGCAGTACTTC.